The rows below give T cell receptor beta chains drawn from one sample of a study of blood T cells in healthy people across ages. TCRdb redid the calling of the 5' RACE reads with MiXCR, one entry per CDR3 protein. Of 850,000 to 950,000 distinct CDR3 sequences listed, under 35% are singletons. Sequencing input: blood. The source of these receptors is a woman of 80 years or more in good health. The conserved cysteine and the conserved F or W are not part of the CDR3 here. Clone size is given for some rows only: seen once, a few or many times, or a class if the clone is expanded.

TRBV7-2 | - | ASTRGGLPTEPQH
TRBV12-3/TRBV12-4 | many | ASSFLYRDQETQY
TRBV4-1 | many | ASSPLRLVSTDTQY
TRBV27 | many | ASSFWRDQPQH
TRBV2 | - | ASTKGGGVSTDTQY
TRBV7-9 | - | ASSSDFTGERF
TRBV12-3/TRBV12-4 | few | ASSLNLANYGYT
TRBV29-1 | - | SVQSQGYEQY
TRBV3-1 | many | ASSGGLQIEQF
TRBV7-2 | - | ASSLGGDRRNEQF
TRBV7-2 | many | ASSLGGGEAF
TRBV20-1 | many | SARDNRGGYEQY
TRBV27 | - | ASSKTGVGEKLF
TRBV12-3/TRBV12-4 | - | ASSLTGGNGNTIY
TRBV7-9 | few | ASSLRRTGPGGELF
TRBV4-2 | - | ASSQDLTGTYEQY
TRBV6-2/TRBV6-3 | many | ASIGGVRQQYEQY
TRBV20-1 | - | SSIVTVSSYNGQY
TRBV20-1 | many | SARDSWGSSYNEQF
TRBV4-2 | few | ASSQVGQVRGYGYT